This T cell receptor (beta chain) was documented in a study of blood T cell repertoires in COVID-19. Study information: Samples of COVID-19 (acute and convalescent) were obtained from the United States, Italy and Spain.

This clone came up once. Generated by immunoSEQ multiplex PCR, the TCRdb table keeps only in-frame clones and is missing some. The sample lists some 97,000 clones; about 90% were seen once. The germline V gene has CDR1 SQVTM and CDR2 ANQGSEA. Between the trimmed V and J ends, which lost 0 bases and 5 bases, there was a span of 14 bases. This CDR3 has 16 residues. The receptor's source is a man aged 25 to 40 in a cohort sampled during active COVID-19. The rearrangement joins TRBV29-1 to TRBJ1-6; no definite D call. Sequenced input: peripheral blood. The CDR3 DNA reads as TGCAGCGTTGAAGATGGGCAAGAACAGAATAATTCACCCCTCCACTTT. This sequence encodes CSVEDGQEQNNSPLHF.